Shown below are 27 T cell receptor beta chains from a single sample sequenced in a study of blood T cells in healthy people across ages. Sample-barcoded 5' priming and a J-beta primer mix drove a second PCR of roughly 7 to 11 cycles. TCRdb re-called the 5' RACE reads through MiXCR, storing one row per CDR3 protein. The repertoire holds 1,500,000 or so distinct CDR3 sequences, with roughly two fifths as singletons. The source material was blood. The receptors derive from a woman younger than 35 in good health.

This chain uses TRBV6-5 with TRBJ2-1; 8 bases fit TRBD2. Germline V gene sequence: CDR1 MNHEY, CDR2 SVGAGI. The CDR3 totals 17 residues. Losses at the gene ends were 2 bases for V and 1 base for J; bases not matched to a gene: 7. The CDR3 coding sequence is TGTGCCAGCAGTTACGGTAGCGGGGCCTTATCCTACAATGAGCAGTTCTTC. Its protein is CASSYGSGALSYNEQFF.

In its sample, this clonotype was seen a few times. CDR3 in DNA: TGTGCCAGCAGCCAAGAAGTCCAAGCGGGAGACAATGAGCAGTTCTTC. Residues: CASSQEVQAGDNEQFF. This chain connects TRBV4-2 to TRBJ2-1; 8 bases match TRBD2. The CDR3 spans 16 residues. The J segment lost 5 bases and the V segment lost 0 bases, leaving 6 bases of the junction unmatched. The V gene's germline CDR1 is LGHNA and CDR2 YNFKEQ.

The sample holds a few counts of this clonotype. The V and J genes are TRBV20-1 and TRBJ1-2; a weak D match, TRBD1 (6 bases). This CDR3 is 16 amino acids long. V was shortened by 4 bases and J by 1 base, with 19 bases between the two germline ends. Germline V gene lookup returns CDR1 DFQATT and CDR2 SNEGSKA (reference sequence). As DNA, the CDR3 is TGCAGTGCTATCCCGACAGGCGGAGGCCTTAACTATGGCTACACCTTC. This gives the protein CSAIPTGGGLNYGYTF.

The J gene is TRBJ2-1, the V gene TRBV20-1, with a possible D match to TRBD2 (6 bases). V was pared by 3 bases and J by 2 bases, with 11 bases between. This CDR3 is built from 14 residues. In germline, CDR1 is DFQATT, CDR2 SNEGSKA (reference sequence). The CDR3 bases are TGCAGTGCTAGTTGGTGGGAGGCCTACAATGAGCAGTTCTTC. It specifies CSASWWEAYNEQFF.

Concerning this clonotype itself: Its ends do not fully match the called genes, so a read error is possible. V is TRBV7-2 and J is TRBJ2-6; the match to TRBD1 covers 7 bases. The germline gives CDR1 SGHTA, CDR2 FQGNSA. The CDR3 sequence is 18 residues long. DNA for the CDR3: TGTGCCTGCAGCACAGGGGCTTACAGAGACTCTGGGGCCAACGTCCTGACTTTC. This codes for CACSTGAYRDSGANVLTF. The full variable domain, with the rest looked up from reference TRBV7-2 and TRBJ2-6, is GAGVSQSPSNKVTEKGKDVELRCDPISGHTALYWYRQSLGQGLEFLIYFQGNSAPDKSGLPSDRFSAERTGGSVSTLTIQRTQQEDSAVYLCACSTGAYRDSGANVLTFGAGSRLTVL.

The gene calls are TRBV4-1 and TRBJ2-5; tentative D call: TRBD2 (6 bases). Trimming cost V 2 bases and J 1 base, with 11 bases left between them. The CDR3 runs to 15 residues. Germline V gives CDR1 MGHRA, CDR2 YSYEKL. CDR3 DNA sequence: TGCGCCAGCAGCCAACAGAGGGACTCCCAAGAGACCCAGTACTTC. Residues: CASSQQRDSQETQYF.

V usage is TRBV2 and J usage is TRBJ1-1; D uncertain. CDR1 and CDR2 (germline): SNHLY, FYNNEI. The ends were cut back, 3 bases at V and 0 bases at J, with 11 bases in the middle. The CDR3 runs 15 residues. CDR3: CASSDSFALNTEAFF. The CDR3 DNA reads TGTGCCAGCAGTGATAGTTTTGCTTTGAACACTGAAGCTTTCTTT.

This clonotype was observed at least ten times. The rearrangement uses TRBV6-6 and TRBJ2-3; 8 nucleotides line up with TRBD2. V was pared by 2 bases and J by 0 bases, with 7 bases of the junction left unmatched. Germline CDR1 MNHNY, CDR2 SVGAGI (reference sequence). CDR3 size: 17 residues. The CDR3 bases are TGTGCCAGCAGTTACCGGGGGGGCCCTTTGAGCACAGATACGCAGTATTTT. Amino acids: CASSYRGGPLSTDTQYF.

The chain is built from TRBV27 and TRBJ2-7; no reliable D call. The CDR3 is 14 residues long. Germline values: CDR1 MNHEY, CDR2 SMNVEV (reference sequence). V shed 4 bases and J shed 7 bases, with 17 bases lying between them. DNA of the CDR3: TGTGCCAGCAGTTATTCACCATCCTACAATGAGCAGTACTTC. Amino acid sequence: CASSYSPSYNEQYF.

Worth noting for this clonotype: Compared with germline, one end of the junction differs, possibly owing to a read error. The rearrangement links TRBV10-3 to TRBJ2-7; unclear D gene. Germline V gives CDR1 ENHRY, CDR2 SYGVKD. This CDR3 comprises 11 residues. The CDR3: CTISDAYEQYF. The CDR3 region has the DNA TGTACCATCAGCGATGCATACGAGCAGTACTTC.

The CDR3 DNA is TGTGCCAGCAGCCAAGGGTTCGCACTAGCGGGTTACAATGAGCAGTACTTC. This gives the protein CASSQGFALAGYNEQYF. V gene TRBV4-2 combines with J gene TRBJ2-1; the match to TRBD2 covers 9 bases. The J call may be faulty, since TRBJ2-7 better matches the DNA end. This CDR3 is 17 amino acids long. Germline CDR1 LGHNA, CDR2 YNFKEQ.

This clonotype was recorded only once. The genes are TRBV7-9 and TRBJ2-7; 10 positions match TRBD2. The CDR3 spans 12 residues. V dropped 8 bases and J dropped 5; count of bases not matched to a gene: 3. CDR1 is SEHNR and CDR2 is FQNEAQ in the germline V gene (reference sequence). CDR3 protein: CASRGTSDEQYF. CDR3 DNA sequence: TGTGCCAGCCGAGGGACTAGCGACGAGCAGTACTTC. Combining the CDR3 with reference TRBV7-9 and TRBJ2-7 gives the whole variable domain DTGVSQNPRHKITKRGQNVTFRCDPISEHNRLYWYRQTLGQGPEFLTYFQNEAQLEKSRLLSDRFSAERPKGSFSTLEIQRTEQGDSAMYLCASRGTSDEQYFGPGTRLTVT.

This clonotype has just a few counts. DNA of the CDR3: TGTGCCAGCAGCCCTCGTACGGACAGGCTGGGCACAGATACGCAGTATTTT. Its protein is CASSPRTDRLGTDTQYF. V usage is TRBV9 and J usage is TRBJ2-3; 7 nucleotides agree with TRBD1. Germline trimming cut 4 bases from V and 1 base from J; bases unmatched to any gene: 12. This CDR3 is 17 amino acids long. The V gene's germline CDR1 is SGDLS and CDR2 YYNGEE.

This clonotype was counted a few times. This rearrangement joins TRBV7-9 to TRBJ2-7, with a tentative D call TRBD1 (6 bases). The CDR3 loop spans 13 amino acids. V was trimmed by 5 bases and J by 3 bases, leaving 11 bases between them. The germline V gene has CDR1 SEHNR and CDR2 FQNEAQ (reference sequence). The CDR3 coding sequence is TGTGCCAGCAGCACCCCGACAGGCTACGAGCAGTACTTC. This sequence encodes CASSTPTGYEQYF.

This clonotype occurred a few times. In nucleotides, the CDR3 is TGCAGTGCTAGAATACTAGGGCGGGAGACCCAGTACTTC. Amino acid sequence: CSARILGRETQYF. The chain links TRBV20-1 to TRBJ2-5; D is perhaps TRBD2 (5 bases). CDR3 size: 13 residues. Trimming left V 2 bases short and J 5 bases short, with 12 bases between. Germline assignment: CDR1 DFQATT and CDR2 SNEGSKA (reference sequence).

CDR3 DNA: TGTGCCAGCAGCGAAGGACGAGCGGGAGGTAATGAGCAGTTCTTC. This codes for CASSEGRAGGNEQFF. V and J are TRBV9 and TRBJ2-1; 9 nucleotides line up with TRBD2. With 3 bases clipped from V and 7 bases from J, the junction kept 8 bases outside the gene matches. CDR3 size: 15 residues. Germline assignment: CDR1 SGDLS and CDR2 YYNGEE.

The rearrangement uses TRBV27 and TRBJ2-2, with no clear D. This CDR3 is 15 amino acids long. Trimming took off 8 bases at V and 3 bases at J, with 16 bases between the two ends. The germline V gene encodes CDR1 MNHEY and CDR2 SMNVEV (reference sequence). DNA for the CDR3: TGTGCCAGCGGATGGGGTGGGTTTGACACCGGGGAGCTGTTTTTT. Translated: CASGWGGFDTGELFF.

V usage is TRBV25-1 and J usage is TRBJ2-7; no clear D. This CDR3 spans 16 amino acids. The germline CDR1 and CDR2 sequences are MGHDK and SYGVNS. Trimming left V 4 bases short and J 3 bases short, with 19 bases between. The CDR3 sequence: CASSVAHKPLYYEQYF. CDR3 in DNA: TGTGCCAGCAGTGTAGCTCACAAACCACTTTACTACGAGCAGTACTTC.

The rearrangement uses TRBV6-5 and TRBJ1-4; the D is unclear. The V end lost 6 bases, the J end lost 3 bases, and 11 bases lay between the germline ends. The germline CDR1 and CDR2 sequences are MNHEY and SVGAGI. This CDR3 comprises 14 residues. CDR3 nucleotide sequence: TGTGCCAGCAGCGCCTGGGATCCTAATGAAAAACTGTTTTTT. Translated, it gives CASSAWDPNEKLFF.

As for this clonotype: Its ends do not fully match the called genes, so a read error is possible. This chain joins TRBV7-2 and TRBJ2-2; 9 bases line up with TRBD2. CDR3 length: 14 residues. In germline, CDR1 is SGHTA, CDR2 FQGNSA. The CDR3 sequence is CASSLALSSGGLFF. DNA for the CDR3: TGTGCCAGTAGCTTAGCGTTGAGTAGCGGGGGGCTGTTTTTT.

This clonotype was observed at least ten times. The chain combines TRBV6-5 with TRBJ2-3; possible D gene TRBD2, 5 bases. V gave up 1 base and J gave up 4 bases, with 12 bases separating them. Per germline, CDR1 MNHEY and CDR2 SVGAGI. The length of the CDR3 is 15 residues. The CDR3: CASSYYALAPDTQYF. The CDR3 nucleotides are TGTGCCAGCAGTTACTATGCCCTAGCCCCAGATACGCAGTATTTT.

The chain recombines TRBV2 with TRBJ2-5, with TRBD2 identical over 11 bases. This CDR3 comprises 13 residues. With V trimmed by 8 bases and J by 4 bases, 3 bases remained unmatched. The germline V gene encodes CDR1 SNHLY and CDR2 FYNNEI. The CDR3 loop reads CASGTSGRETQYF. The DNA of the CDR3 is TGTGCCAGCGGTACTAGCGGGAGAGAGACCCAGTACTTC.

J is TRBJ2-1 and V is TRBV7-9, with D possibly TRBD2 on 6 matching bases. V was cut by 9 bases and J by 0 bases, with 15 bases left in between. The CDR3 spans 15 residues. The V gene's germline CDR1 is SEHNR and CDR2 FQNEAQ (reference sequence). CDR3 sequence: CARTPTGDSYNEQFF. Here the CDR3 DNA reads TGTGCCAGAACACCGACGGGAGACTCCTACAATGAGCAGTTCTTC.

This clonotype has ten or more counts. One junction end does not reproduce the germline sequence, and a read error may be involved. The J gene is TRBJ1-6, the V gene TRBV27; D call uncertain. The CDR3 loop spans 13 amino acids. The germline CDR1 and CDR2 sequences are MNHEY and SMNVEV (reference sequence). The CDR3 region has the DNA TGCGCCAGCAGTTCCTCCTATAATTCACCCCTCCACTTT. Translation gives CASSSSYNSPLHF.

This rearrangement joins TRBV9 to TRBJ1-1; TRBD1 is a possible D gene (6 bases). The CDR3 spans 16 residues. The V gene's germline CDR1 is SGDLS and CDR2 YYNGEE. Trimming took off 3 bases at V and 4 bases at J, with 19 bases between the two ends. The chain's CDR3 is CASSEGIGGALTEAFF. Written as DNA, the CDR3 is TGTGCCAGCAGCGAGGGGATAGGGGGGGCCCTCACTGAAGCTTTCTTT.

This clonotype came up a few times. The chain has TRBV29-1 and TRBJ2-7, with 10 bases that match TRBD1. Germline CDR1 is SQVTM and CDR2 is ANQGSEA. The V segment lost 5 bases and the J segment 6 bases; nucleotides outside the gene matches: 4. The CDR3 totals 12 residues. CDR3 sequence (DNA): TGCAGCGTTCGGACAGGGGGAGTCGAGCAGTACTTC. This sequence encodes CSVRTGGVEQYF.

This clonotype was recorded a few times. The CDR3 nucleotides read TGTGCCACCAGCACCCTGCTCGTGGCAGGAGCTTTCTTT. It translates to CATSTLLVAGAFF. V and J are TRBV15 and TRBJ1-1; D uncertain. Germline-derived CDR1 and CDR2 are LNHNV and YYDKDF (reference sequence). The CDR3 runs to 13 residues. Trimming stripped 4 bases from V and 10 bases from J, with 16 bases between. The variable domain in full, completed from reference TRBV15 and TRBJ1-1, reads DAMVIQNPRYQVTQFGKPVTLSCSQTLNHNVMYWYQQKSSQAPKLLFHYYDKDFNNEADTPDNFQSRRPNTSFCFLDIRSPGLGDTAMYLCATSTLLVAGAFFGQGTRLTVV.